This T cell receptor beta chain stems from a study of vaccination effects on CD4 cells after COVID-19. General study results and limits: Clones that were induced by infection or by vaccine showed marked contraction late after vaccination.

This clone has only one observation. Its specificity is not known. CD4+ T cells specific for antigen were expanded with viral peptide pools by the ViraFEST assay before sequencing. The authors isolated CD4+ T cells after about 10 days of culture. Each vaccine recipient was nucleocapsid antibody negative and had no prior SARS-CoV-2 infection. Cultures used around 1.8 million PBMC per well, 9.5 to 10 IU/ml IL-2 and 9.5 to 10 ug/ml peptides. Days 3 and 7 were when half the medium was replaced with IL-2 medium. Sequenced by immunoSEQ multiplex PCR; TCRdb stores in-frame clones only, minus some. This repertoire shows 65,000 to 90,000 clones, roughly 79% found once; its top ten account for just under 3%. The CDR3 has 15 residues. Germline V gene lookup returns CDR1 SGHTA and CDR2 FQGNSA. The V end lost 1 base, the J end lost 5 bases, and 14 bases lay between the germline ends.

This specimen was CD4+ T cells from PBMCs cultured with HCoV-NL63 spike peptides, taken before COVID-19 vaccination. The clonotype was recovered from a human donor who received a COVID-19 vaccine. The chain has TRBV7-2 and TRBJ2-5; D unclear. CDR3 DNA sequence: TGTGCCAGCAGCTTAGGGTGGGCTCCATTGGAGACCCAGTACTTC. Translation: CASSLGWAPLETQYF.